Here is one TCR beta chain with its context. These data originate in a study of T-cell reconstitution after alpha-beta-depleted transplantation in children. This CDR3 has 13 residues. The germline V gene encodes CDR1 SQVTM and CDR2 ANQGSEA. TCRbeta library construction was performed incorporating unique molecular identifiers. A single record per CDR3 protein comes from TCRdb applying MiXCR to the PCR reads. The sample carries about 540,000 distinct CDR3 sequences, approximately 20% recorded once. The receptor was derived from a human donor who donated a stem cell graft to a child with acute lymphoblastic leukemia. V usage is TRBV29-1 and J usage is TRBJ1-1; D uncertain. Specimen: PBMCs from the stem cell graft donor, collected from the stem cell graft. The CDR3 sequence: CSGTRQMNTEAFF. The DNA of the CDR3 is TGCAGTGGTACCAGGCAAATGAACACTGAAGCTTTCTTT.